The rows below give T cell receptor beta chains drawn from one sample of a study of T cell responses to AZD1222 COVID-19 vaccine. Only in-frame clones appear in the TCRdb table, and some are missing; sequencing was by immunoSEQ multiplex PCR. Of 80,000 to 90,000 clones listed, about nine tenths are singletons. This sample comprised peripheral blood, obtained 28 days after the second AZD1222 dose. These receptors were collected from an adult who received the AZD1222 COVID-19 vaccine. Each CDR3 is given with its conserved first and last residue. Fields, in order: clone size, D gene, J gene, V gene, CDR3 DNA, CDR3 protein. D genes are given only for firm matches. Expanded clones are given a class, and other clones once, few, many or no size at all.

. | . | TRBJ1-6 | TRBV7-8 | TGTGCCAGCAGCCTCCAGACAGAATATTCACCCCTCCACTTT | CASSLQTEYSPLHF
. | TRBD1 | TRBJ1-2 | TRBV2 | TGTGCCAGCCGAACAGGGGGCGACTATGGCTACACCTTC | CASRTGGDYGYTF
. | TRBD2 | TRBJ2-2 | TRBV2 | TGTGCCAGCAGTGGGGGGCTAGCGGGGACCGGGGAGCTGTTTTTT | CASSGGLAGTGELFF
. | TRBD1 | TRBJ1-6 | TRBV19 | TGTGCCAGTAGTATGTACCCCGACAGGGCGGTGCTTTCACCCCTCCACTTT | CASSMYPDRAVLSPLHF
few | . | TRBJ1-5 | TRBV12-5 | TGTGCTAGTGGTAGGGACAGCAATCAGCCCCAGCATTTT | CASGRDSNQPQHF
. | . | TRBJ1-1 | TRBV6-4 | TGTGCCAGCAGTGACTCAGCAGGGAACACTGAAGCTTTCTTT | CASSDSAGNTEAFF
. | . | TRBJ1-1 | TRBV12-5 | TGTGCTAGTGGTTTCCGGGCGAAGGCTTTCTTT | CASGFRAKAFF
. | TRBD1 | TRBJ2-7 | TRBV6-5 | TGTGCCAGCAGTTTCCCGGGACAGGCCTACGAGCAGTACTTC | CASSFPGQAYEQYF
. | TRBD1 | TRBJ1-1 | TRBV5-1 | TGCGCCAGCAGCCTACTACAGGGGACTGAAGCTTTCTTT | CASSLLQGTEAFF
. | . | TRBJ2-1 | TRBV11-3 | TGTGCCAGCAGCTTCGGGGGATCCTACAATGAGCAGTTCTTC | CASSFGGSYNEQFF
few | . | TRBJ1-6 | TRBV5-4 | TGTGCCAGCAGCACTCCTCCGGGACCCTCACCCCTCCACTTT | CASSTPPGPSPLHF
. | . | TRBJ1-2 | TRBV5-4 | TGTGCCAGCAGCTTGGCCATGGGGGAGGGAGGCTACACCTTC | CASSLAMGEGGYTF
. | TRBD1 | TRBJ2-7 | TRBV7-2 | TGTGCCAGCAGCTCAACTGGCAGGGGGCAAGAGCAGTACTTC | CASSSTGRGQEQYF
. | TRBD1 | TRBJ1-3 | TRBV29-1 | TGCAGCGTATCACTGGGACAGGGACTACTGTCCGGAAACACCATATATTTT | CSVSLGQGLLSGNTIYF
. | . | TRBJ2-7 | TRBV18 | TGTGCCAGCTCACCAATGGGCTGGGCCTACGAGCAGTACTTC | CASSPMGWAYEQYF
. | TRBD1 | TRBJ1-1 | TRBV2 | TGTGCCAGCAGTAACAGGGGTAACGCTGAAGCTTTCTTT | CASSNRGNAEAFF
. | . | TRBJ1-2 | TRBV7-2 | TGTGCCAGCAGCTTAGTAGGGGAGCCCTATGGCTACACCTTC | CASSLVGEPYGYTF
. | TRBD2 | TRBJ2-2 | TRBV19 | TGTGCCAGTATCGGGTGGGGGACTAGCCAAACCGGGGAGCTGTTTTTT | CASIGWGTSQTGELFF
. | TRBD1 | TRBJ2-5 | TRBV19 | TGTGCCAGTAGTTCGATTAGGACAGGGAAAGAGACCCAGTACTTC | CASSSIRTGKETQYF
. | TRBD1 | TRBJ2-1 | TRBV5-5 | TGTGCCAGCAGCTTGGTAGGGACAGGGAATGAGCAGTTCTTC | CASSLVGTGNEQFF
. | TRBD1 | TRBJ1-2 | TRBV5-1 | TGCGCCAGCAGCTTGTCGACAGGGCTTGATGGCTACACCTTC | CASSLSTGLDGYTF
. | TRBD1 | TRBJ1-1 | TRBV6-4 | TGTGCCAGCAGTGAGGGACAGGGTAGCTCGGGAGCTTTCTTT | CASSEGQGSSGAFF
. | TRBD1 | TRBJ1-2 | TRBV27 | TGTGCCAGCAGTTTATCGGGGACAGGGGCTGGCTACACCTTC | CASSLSGTGAGYTF
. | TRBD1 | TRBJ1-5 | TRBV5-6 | TGTGCCAGCAGCGAGGACAGGGGAGGCAATCAGCCCCAGCATTTT | CASSEDRGGNQPQHF
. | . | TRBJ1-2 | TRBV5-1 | TGCGCCAGCAGCTTGAGAGGGGACTCTGGCTACACCTTC | CASSLRGDSGYTF
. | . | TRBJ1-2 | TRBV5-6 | TGTGCCAGCAGCGACCCAGGGGACTATGGCTACACCTTC | CASSDPGDYGYTF
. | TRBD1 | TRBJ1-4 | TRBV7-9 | TGTGCCAGCAGCTCCAGAACGACAGGGGGCGCAGAAAAACTGTTTTTT | CASSSRTTGGAEKLFF
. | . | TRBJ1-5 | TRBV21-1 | TGTGCCATCCGATGGCCCCGAGCCAGGGGGGAGGATCAGCCCCAGCATTTT | CAIRWPRARGEDQPQHF
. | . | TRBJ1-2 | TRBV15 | TGTGCCACCAGCAGAGATTCGGGGATGGGCGGCTACACCTTC | CATSRDSGMGGYTF
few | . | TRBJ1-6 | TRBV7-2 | TGTGCCAGCAGCTTTTCCGGAGTGAGCTCCTATAATTCACCCCTCCACTTT | CASSFSGVSSYNSPLHF
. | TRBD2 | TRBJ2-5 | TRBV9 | TGTGCCAGCAGCGTTAGCCCTGGACTAGCGGGGAAAGAGACCCAGTACTTC | CASSVSPGLAGKETQYF
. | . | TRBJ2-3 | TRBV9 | TGTGCCAGCAGCGTATTCAGCGGAGGCACAGATACGCAGTATTTT | CASSVFSGGTDTQYF
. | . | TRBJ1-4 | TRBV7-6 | TGTGCCAGCAGCCACGCCAGGGAGCGACTGACTAATGAAAAACTGTTTTTT | CASSHARERLTNEKLFF
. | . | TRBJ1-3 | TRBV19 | TGTGCCAGTAGTACGTACCCACCCCGCGTTGGAAACACCATATATTTT | CASSTYPPRVGNTIYF
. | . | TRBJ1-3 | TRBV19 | TGTGCCAGTAGTACCCCTAGGACCCCTTCCGCTGGAAACACCATATATTTT | CASSTPRTPSAGNTIYF
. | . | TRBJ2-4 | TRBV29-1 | TGCAGCGTCCTAGGGGCTGACGCCAAAAACATTCAGTACTTC | CSVLGADAKNIQYF
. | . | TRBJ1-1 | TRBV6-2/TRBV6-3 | TGTGCCAGCAGCGGAGGGGCAATGAACACTGAAGCTTTCTTT | CASSGGAMNTEAFF
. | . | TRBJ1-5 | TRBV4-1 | TGCGCCAGCACCTCCCAGTGGGGCAGCTTCAATCAGCCCCAGCATTTT | CASTSQWGSFNQPQHF
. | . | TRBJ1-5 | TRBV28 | TGTGCCAGCAGTTCCTCCCCCTGGAATCAGCCCCAGCATTTT | CASSSSPWNQPQHF
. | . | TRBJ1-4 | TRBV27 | TGTGCCAGCAGTTTATCGAGGGGAGGGTCTGGTGAAAAACTGTTTTTT | CASSLSRGGSGEKLFF
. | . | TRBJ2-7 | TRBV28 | TGTGCCAGCAGTTTATATCTAGCGGAGCAGTACTTC | CASSLYLAEQYF
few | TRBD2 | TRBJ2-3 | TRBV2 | TGTGCCAGCAGCCCAGGACTAGCGGGGGCTACAGATACGCAGTATTTT | CASSPGLAGATDTQYF
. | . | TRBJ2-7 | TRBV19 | TGTGCCAGTAGTATAGATCTCACGACAGGTCGCGAGCAGTACTTC | CASSIDLTTGREQYF
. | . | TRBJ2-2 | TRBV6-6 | TGTGCCTCAAGACTTCAGAACACCGGGGAGCTGTTTTTT | CASRLQNTGELFF
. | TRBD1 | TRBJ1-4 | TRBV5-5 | TGTGCCAGCAGCTTGAGGAGGGGGCAGGAAGAAAAACTGTTTTTT | CASSLRRGQEEKLFF
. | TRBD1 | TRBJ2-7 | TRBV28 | TGTGCCAGCAGCGGGACAGTCTACGAGCAGTACTTC | CASSGTVYEQYF
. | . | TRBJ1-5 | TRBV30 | TGTGCCTGGAGTGACATTAGGGGTAGCGGACAGCCCCAGCATTTT | CAWSDIRGSGQPQHF
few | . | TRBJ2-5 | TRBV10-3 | TGTGCCATCAGGGACTCCCAGGAGACCCAGTACTTC | CAIRDSQETQYF
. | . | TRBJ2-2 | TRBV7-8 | TGTGCCAGCAGCTCAAGGACTGGGCTGCTTGGCGGGGAGCTGTTTTTT | CASSSRTGLLGGELFF
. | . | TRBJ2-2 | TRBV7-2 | TGTGCCAGCAGCTTAGCAGTGGGGGCCGGGGAGCTGTTTTTT | CASSLAVGAGELFF
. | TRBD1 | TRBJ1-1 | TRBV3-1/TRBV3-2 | TGTGCCAGCAGCGAAAGACAGGGGAACACTGAAGCTTTCTTT | CASSERQGNTEAFF
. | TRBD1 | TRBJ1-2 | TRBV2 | TGTGCCAGCAGTGACCAACGGACAGGCCGGTCTAACTATGGCTACACCTTC | CASSDQRTGRSNYGYTF
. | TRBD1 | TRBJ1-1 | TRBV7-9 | TGTGCCAGCAGCTTGCGGGACAGGGGGCCCACTGAAGCTTTCTTT | CASSLRDRGPTEAFF
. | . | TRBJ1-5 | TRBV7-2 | TGTGCCAGCAGCTTTGAATTCGGGGGTTATCAGCCCCAGCATTTT | CASSFEFGGYQPQHF
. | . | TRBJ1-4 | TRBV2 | TGTGCCAGCAGTCTACTACAGGGTTCTAATGAAAAACTGTTTTTT | CASSLLQGSNEKLFF